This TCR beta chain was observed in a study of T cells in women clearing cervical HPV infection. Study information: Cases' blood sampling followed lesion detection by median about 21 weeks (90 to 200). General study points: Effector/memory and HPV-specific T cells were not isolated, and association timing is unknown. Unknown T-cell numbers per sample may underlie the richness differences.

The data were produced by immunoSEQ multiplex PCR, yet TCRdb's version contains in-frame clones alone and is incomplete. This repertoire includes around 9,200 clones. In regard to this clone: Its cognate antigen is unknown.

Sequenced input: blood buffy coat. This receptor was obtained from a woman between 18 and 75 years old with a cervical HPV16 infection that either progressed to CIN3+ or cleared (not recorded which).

CDR3 bases read: TGTGCCAGCGGCTCAGGGAGGGACACTGAA. It yields the protein CASGSGRDTE. The full CDR3 protein reads CASGSGRDTEAFF. This chain links TRBV2 with TRBJ1-1; D might be TRBD1 (5 bases). The CDR3 end is not reached by the read, which stops 3 residues before it; the germline J gene fills it in. Germline CDR1 and CDR2: SNHLY and FYNNEI. The CDR3 extends over 13 amino acids. Deletions cut 8 bases from V and 3 bases from J, with 13 bases between.